This T cell receptor (beta chain) was captured by sequencing in a study of T cell responses to AZD1222 COVID-19 vaccine. The CDR3 runs 13 residues. The V end was cut by 6 bases, the J end by 5 bases, with 13 bases between. Germline CDR1 and CDR2: MNHEY and SVGAGI. Profiled with immunoSEQ multiplex PCR; TCRdb holds only in-frame clones, not every one. This table has some 130,000 clones, 75% to 90% appearing once. Concerning this clone itself: Its antigen remains unknown.

Overall study findings and caveats: Mostly white British, mostly female donors; authors suggested clonal diversity may be underestimated.

Sequencing used peripheral blood, obtained on day 0 of AZD1222 vaccination. The sequence was collected from an adult in good health. This sequence joins TRBV6-5 and TRBJ1-1; a weak D match, TRBD1 (5 bases). The CDR3 coding sequence is TGTGCCAGCAGGCTTGCTGGGGGTACTGAAGCTTTCTTT. Protein: CASRLAGGTEAFF.